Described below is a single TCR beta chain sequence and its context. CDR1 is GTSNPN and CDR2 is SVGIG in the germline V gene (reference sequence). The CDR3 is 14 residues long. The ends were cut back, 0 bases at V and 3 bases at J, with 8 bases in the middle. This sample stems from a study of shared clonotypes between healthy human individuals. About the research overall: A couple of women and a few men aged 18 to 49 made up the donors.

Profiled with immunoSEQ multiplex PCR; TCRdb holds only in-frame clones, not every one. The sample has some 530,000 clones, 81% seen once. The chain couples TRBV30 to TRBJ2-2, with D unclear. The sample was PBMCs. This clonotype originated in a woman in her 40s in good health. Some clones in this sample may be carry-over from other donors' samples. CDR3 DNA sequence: TGTGCCTGGAGTGTAGGGCAGGACACCGGGGAGCTGTTTTTT. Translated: CAWSVGQDTGELFF.